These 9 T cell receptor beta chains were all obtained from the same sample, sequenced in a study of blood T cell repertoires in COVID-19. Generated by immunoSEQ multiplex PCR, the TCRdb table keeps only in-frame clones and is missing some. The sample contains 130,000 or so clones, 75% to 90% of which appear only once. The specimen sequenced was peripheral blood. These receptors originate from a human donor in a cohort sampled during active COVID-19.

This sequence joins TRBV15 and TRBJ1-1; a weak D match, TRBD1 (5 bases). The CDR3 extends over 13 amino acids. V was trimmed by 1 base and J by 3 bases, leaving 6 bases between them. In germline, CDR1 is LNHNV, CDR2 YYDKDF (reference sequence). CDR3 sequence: CATSRGGDTEAFF. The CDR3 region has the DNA TGTGCCACCAGCAGAGGGGGGGACACTGAAGCTTTCTTT.

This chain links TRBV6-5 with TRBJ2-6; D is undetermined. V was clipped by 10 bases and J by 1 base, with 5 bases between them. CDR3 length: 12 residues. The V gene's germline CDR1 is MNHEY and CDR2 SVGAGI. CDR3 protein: CATSSGANVLTF. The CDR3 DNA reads TGTGCCACATCATCTGGGGCCAACGTCCTGACTTTC.

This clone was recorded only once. CDR3 amino acids: CASSTKRLAYEQFF. The CDR3 region has the DNA TGTGCCAGCAGCACTAAAAGACTAGCCTATGAGCAGTTCTTC. The J gene is TRBJ2-1, the V gene TRBV7-2; 7 bases agree with TRBD2. The CDR3 extends over 14 amino acids. V dropped 5 bases and J dropped 8; count of bases not matched to a gene: 9. Germline CDR1 and CDR2: SGHTA and FQGNSA.

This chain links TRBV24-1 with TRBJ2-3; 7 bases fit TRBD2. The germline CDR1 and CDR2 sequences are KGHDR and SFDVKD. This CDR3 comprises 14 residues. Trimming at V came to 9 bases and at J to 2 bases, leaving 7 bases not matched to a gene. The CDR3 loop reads CATSASGNTDTQYF. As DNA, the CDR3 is TGTGCCACCTCAGCTAGCGGCAACACAGATACGCAGTATTTT.

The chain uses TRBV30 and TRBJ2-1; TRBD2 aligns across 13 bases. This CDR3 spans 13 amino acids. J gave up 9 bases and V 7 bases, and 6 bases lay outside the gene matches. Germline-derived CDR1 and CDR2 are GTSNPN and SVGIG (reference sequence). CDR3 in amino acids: CASPGLAGTEQFF. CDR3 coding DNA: TGTGCCTCACCGGGACTAGCGGGAACTGAGCAGTTCTTC.

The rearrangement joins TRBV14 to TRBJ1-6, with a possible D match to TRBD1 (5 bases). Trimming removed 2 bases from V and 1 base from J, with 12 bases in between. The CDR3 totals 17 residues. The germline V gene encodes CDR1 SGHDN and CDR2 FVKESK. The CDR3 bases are TGTGCCAGCAGCCAATACAGGAGAAGTTCCTATAATTCACCCCTCCACTTT. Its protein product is CASSQYRRSSYNSPLHF.

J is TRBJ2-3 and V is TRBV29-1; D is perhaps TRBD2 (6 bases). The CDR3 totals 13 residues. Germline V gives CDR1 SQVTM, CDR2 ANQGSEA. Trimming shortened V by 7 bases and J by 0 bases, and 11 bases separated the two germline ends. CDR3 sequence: CSAGTPSTDTQYF. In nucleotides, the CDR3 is TGCAGCGCCGGGACTCCTAGCACAGATACGCAGTATTTT.

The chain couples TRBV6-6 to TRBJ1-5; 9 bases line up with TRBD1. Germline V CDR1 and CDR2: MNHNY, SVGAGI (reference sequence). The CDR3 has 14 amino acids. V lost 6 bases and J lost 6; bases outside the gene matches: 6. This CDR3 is CASRPTGGIQPQHF. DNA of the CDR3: TGTGCCAGCAGACCAACAGGGGGCATTCAGCCCCAGCATTTT.

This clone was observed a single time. DNA of the CDR3: TGCGCCAGCAGCTTACTGACTAGCGGGAGAGGAAATGAGCAGTTCTTC. Its translation is CASSLLTSGRGNEQFF. J is TRBJ2-1 and V is TRBV5-1, with 12 bases that match TRBD2. The germline CDR1 and CDR2 sequences are SGHRS and YFSETQ. CDR3 size: 16 residues. The trim removed 2 bases at V and 7 bases at J, leaving 7 bases unmatched.